This T cell receptor beta chain was retrieved from a study of kidney transplant recipient with SARS-CoV-2 infection. To note about this clonotype: The junction and the germline gene differ at one end; a read error may be behind it.

CDR3 length: 14 amino acids. CDR1 is SGHNT and CDR2 is YYREEE in the germline V gene (reference sequence). One entry per CDR3 protein results from TCRdb running MiXCR on the reads. The sample lists fewer than 250,000 distinct CDR3 sequences, more than 25% occurring once. The sequenced sample was a blood sample, obtained at baseline and on day 111 from a kidney transplant recipient. This clonotype was obtained from a young adult male patient who had COVID-19 and was a kidney transplant recipient. Part of the T cell pool may stem from the graft donor. The chain has TRBV5-4 and TRBJ1-2; D possibly corresponds to TRBD1 (5 bases). CDR3 in DNA: TGTACCAGCAGCTTGCACGCGGTCAGGGATGGCTACACCTTC. Translated: CTSSLHAVRDGYTF.